At least ten counts were recorded for the clone carrying this T cell receptor beta chain. Its matching antigen is unknown. This sample is drawn from a study of CD8 T cells in ankylosing spondylitis. Quantitative 5'-RACE with molecular barcodes produced the TCR beta libraries. Via MiXCR, TCRdb re-called the 5' RACE reads, giving one row per CDR3 protein. In the table there are 500,000 to 650,000 distinct CDR3 sequences, less than 6% of which are singletons. Germline values: CDR1 DFQATT, CDR2 SNEGSKA (reference sequence). V dropped 0 bases and J dropped 5 bases, with 22 bases sitting between them. This CDR3 has 17 residues. Study-level results: Among TCR beta sequences, a motif of several highly homologous variants appeared characteristic of ankylosing spondylitis blood.

The specimen was blood, either unsorted or a sorted T cell fraction (not recorded which). The chain joins TRBV20-1 to TRBJ1-2; tentative D call: TRBD1 (5 bases). The receptor was derived from a male donor with ankylosing spondylitis. The CDR3 region is CSAREMKVRDGRYGYTF. The CDR3 region has the DNA TGCAGTGCTAGAGAGATGAAAGTCCGGGACGGCAGATATGGCTACACCTTC.